This T cell receptor beta chain is from a study of molecular identifiers for immune sequencing clone quantification. The length of the CDR3 is 13 residues. Deletions cut 10 bases from V and 2 bases from J, with 12 bases between. The V gene's germline CDR1 is SGHAT and CDR2 FQNNGV. There are many counts of this clonotype. MiXCR, run by TCRdb on the PCR reads, gives a single entry per CDR3 protein. The sample has a few hundred thousand distinct CDR3 sequences; around 25% are singletons. Sorting defined naive CD8 T cells as CD8+CD4-CCR7+CD45RA+. The sample consisted of naive CD8+ T cells from blood, with Jurkat cell RNA spiked in. Subset here: FACS-sorted CD8+CD4-CCR7+CD45RA+ naive T cells. This receptor was identified in a human donor in good health. Some libraries in this study had Jurkat cell RNA spiked in. The chain combines TRBV11-2 with TRBJ2-1; D is uncertain. The CDR3 reads CATARPTYNEQFF. The CDR3 DNA reads TGTGCCACCGCTCGTCCAACCTACAATGAGCAGTTCTTC.